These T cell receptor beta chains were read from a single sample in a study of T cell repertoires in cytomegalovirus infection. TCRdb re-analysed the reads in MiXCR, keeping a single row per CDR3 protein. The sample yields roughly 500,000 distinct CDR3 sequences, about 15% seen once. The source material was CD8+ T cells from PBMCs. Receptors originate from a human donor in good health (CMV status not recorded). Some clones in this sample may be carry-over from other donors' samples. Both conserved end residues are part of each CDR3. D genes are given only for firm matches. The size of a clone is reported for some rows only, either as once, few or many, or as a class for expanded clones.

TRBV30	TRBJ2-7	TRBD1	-	TGTGCCTGGAGTGCCGGGACAGGGGGAAACGAGCAGTACTTC	CAWSAGTGGNEQYF
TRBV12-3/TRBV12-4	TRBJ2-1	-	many	TGTGCCAGCAGCTCGGACGAAACCTCCTACAATGAGCAGTTCTTC	CASSSDETSYNEQFF
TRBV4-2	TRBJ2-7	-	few	TGTGCCAGCAGCCAAGAGGTCCAGTACGAGCAGTACTTC	CASSQEVQYEQYF
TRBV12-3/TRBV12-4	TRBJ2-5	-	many	TGTGCCAGCAGCTATTACGGGACTCCCTCGTACCAAGAGACCCAGTACTTC	CASSYYGTPSYQETQYF
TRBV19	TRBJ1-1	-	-	TGTGCCAGTAGTATGACGGGACGCCTGCAACCCTACACTGAAGCTTTCTTT	CASSMTGRLQPYTEAFF
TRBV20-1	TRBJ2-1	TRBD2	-	TGCAGTGCTAGCCGGGGGGACTCCTACAATGAGCAGTTCTTC	CSASRGDSYNEQFF
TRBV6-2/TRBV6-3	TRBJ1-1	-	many	TGTGCCAGCAGTCAAAGGACGGGGAACACTGAAGCTTTCTTT	CASSQRTGNTEAFF
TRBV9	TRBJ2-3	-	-	TGTGCCAGCAGCTTAAAAGGGGACTCTGCAGATACGCAGTATTTT	CASSLKGDSADTQYF
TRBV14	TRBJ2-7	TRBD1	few	TGTGCCAGCAGCCAAGATAGTTGGGCAGGGGGCCCCTACGAGCAGTACTTC	CASSQDSWAGGPYEQYF
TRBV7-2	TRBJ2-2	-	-	TGTGCCAGCAGCTCTATAGGGGGGTCCTGGGCCGGGGAGCTGTTTTTT	CASSSIGGSWAGELFF
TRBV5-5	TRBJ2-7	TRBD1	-	TGTGCCAGCAGCTCAAGAAACAGGGGGCTGTTATCCTACGAGCAGTACTTC	CASSSRNRGLLSYEQYF
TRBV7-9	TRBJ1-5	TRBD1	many	TGTGCCAGCAGCTTAGGATTGGACAGGAAAAGCAATCAGCCCCAGCATTTT	CASSLGLDRKSNQPQHF
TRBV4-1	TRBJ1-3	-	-	TGCGCCAGCAGCCAAGAAAGCATTGGAAACACCATATATTTT	CASSQESIGNTIYF
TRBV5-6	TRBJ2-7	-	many	TGTGCCAGCAGCGTAACGGGACTGAAAACCTACGAGCAGTACTTC	CASSVTGLKTYEQYF
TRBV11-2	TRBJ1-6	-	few	TGTGCCAGCAGCTCTATAAATTCACCCCTCCACTTT	CASSSINSPLHF
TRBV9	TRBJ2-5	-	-	TGTGCCAGCAGCGAGGACCAAGAGACCCAGTACTTC	CASSEDQETQYF
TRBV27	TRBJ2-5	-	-	TGTGCCAGCAGAGGGCGGGACGTCTCTGCGAGTTGGGCCCAGTACTTC	CASRGRDVSASWAQYF
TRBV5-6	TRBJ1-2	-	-	TGTGCCAGCAGCTTGAGGCTCTATGGCTACACCTTC	CASSLRLYGYTF
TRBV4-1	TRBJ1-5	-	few	TGCGCCAGCAGCCAAGATCGAGGGGTTCGTCAGCCCCAGCATTTT	CASSQDRGVRQPQHF
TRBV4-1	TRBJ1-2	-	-	TGCGCCAGCAGCCAAGAATCAGGGGACTATGGCTACACCTTC	CASSQESGDYGYTF
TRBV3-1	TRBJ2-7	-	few	TGTGCCAGCAGTGTCCGGGTCAGGAGCTACGAGCAGTACTTC	CASSVRVRSYEQYF
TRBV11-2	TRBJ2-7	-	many	TGTGCCAGCAGCTTAATGAGAAACGAGCAGTACTTC	CASSLMRNEQYF
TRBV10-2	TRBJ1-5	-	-	TGCGCCAGCAGTGGCGGACAGTATAGCAATCAGCCCCAGCATTTT	CASSGGQYSNQPQHF
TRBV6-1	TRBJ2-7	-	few	TGTGCCAGCAGGGCCAAGAGATACTCCTACGAGCAGTACTTC	CASRAKRYSYEQYF
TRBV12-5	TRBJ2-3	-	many	TGTGCTAGTGGTTTGGGCATGTCCGTTGCCCCCGGCACAGATACGCAGTATTTT	CASGLGMSVAPGTDTQYF
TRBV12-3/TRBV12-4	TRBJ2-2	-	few	TGTGCCAGCAGTCTGACAGAAAACACCGGGGAGCTGTTTTTT	CASSLTENTGELFF
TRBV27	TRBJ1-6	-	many	TGTGCCAGCAGTTTACAGGGTCGAAATTCACCCCTCCACTTT	CASSLQGRNSPLHF
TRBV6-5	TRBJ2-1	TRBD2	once	TGTGCCAGCAGTCTCGTAGCGGGGGGGCTGAGGAATGAGCAGTTCTTC	CASSLVAGGLRNEQFF
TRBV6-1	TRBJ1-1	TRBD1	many	TGTGCCAGCAGCCATGGACAGGTTTACACTGAAGCTTTCTTT	CASSHGQVYTEAFF
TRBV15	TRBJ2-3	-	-	TGTGCCACCAGCAGGGAGGAGTCTCCGGAGCCAGATACGCAGTATTTT	CATSREESPEPDTQYF
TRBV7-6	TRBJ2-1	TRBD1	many	TGTGCCAGCAGCCAAATGGACAGGGGGCGTTTAAATGAGCAGTTCTTC	CASSQMDRGRLNEQFF
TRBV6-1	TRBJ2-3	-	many	TGTGCCAGCATCCTGGGACGTGGGTTCACAGATACGCAGTATTTT	CASILGRGFTDTQYF
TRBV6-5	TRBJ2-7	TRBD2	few	TGTGCCAGCAGTTACGGGACTACAACCTACGAGCAGTACTTC	CASSYGTTTYEQYF
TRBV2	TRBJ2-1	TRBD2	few	TGTGCCAGCAGTGAAACGGGACTAGTAGGCAATGAGCAGTTCTTC	CASSETGLVGNEQFF
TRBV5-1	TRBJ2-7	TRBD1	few	TGCGCCAGCAGCCGGGGACAGGCCCCCTACGAGCAGTACTTC	CASSRGQAPYEQYF
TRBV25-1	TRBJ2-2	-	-	TGTGCCAGCAGTGAATTAGTAATGTGGGAGAACACCGGGGAGCTGTTTTTT	CASSELVMWENTGELFF
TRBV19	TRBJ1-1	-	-	TGTGCCAGTAGTATATTGGGGACGGTGAACACTGAAGCTTTCTTT	CASSILGTVNTEAFF
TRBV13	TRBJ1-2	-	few	TGTGCCAGCAGCCTCCCCAGAGGCAGTCCTAACTATGGCTACACCTTC	CASSLPRGSPNYGYTF
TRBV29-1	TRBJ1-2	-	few	TGCAGCGTTGAAGGGGCAGGGAGGAGGAACTATGGCTACACCTTC	CSVEGAGRRNYGYTF
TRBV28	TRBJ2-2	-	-	TGTGCCAGCAGTTTTAACCGGGAACGGGGCGGGGAGCTGTTTTTT	CASSFNRERGGELFF
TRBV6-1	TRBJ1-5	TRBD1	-	TGTGCCAGCTTAACTGGGGACAGGGCTTATAGCAATCAGCCCCAGCATTTT	CASLTGDRAYSNQPQHF
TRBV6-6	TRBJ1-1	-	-	TGTGCCAGCAGTTACCCGTTCACAGCGAACACTGAAGCTTTCTTT	CASSYPFTANTEAFF
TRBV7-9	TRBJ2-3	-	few	TGTGCCAGCAGCTTAGTAGGAGGCGGGGTAGCGGCAGATACGCAGTATTTT	CASSLVGGGVAADTQYF
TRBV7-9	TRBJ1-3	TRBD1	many	TGTGCCAGCAGCCCTGGGACAGGGAGCTCTGGAAACACCATATATTTT	CASSPGTGSSGNTIYF
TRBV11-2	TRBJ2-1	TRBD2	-	TGTGCCAGCAGCTTGCGGCGGGAGGGCTCAGATGTGCAGTTCTTT	CASSLRREGSDVQFF
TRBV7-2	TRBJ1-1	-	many	TGTGCCAGCAGCTTCAGGGTTGAAGCTTTCTTT	CASSFRVEAFF
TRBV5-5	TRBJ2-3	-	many	TGTGCCAGCAGCTTGGGACAGACTATTCCAGATACGCAGTATTTT	CASSLGQTIPDTQYF
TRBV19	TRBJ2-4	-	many	TGTGCCAGTACCCGAGACGGAGTCGAAAACATTCAGTACTTC	CASTRDGVENIQYF
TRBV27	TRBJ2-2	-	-	TGTGCCAGCAGTCTTTACAGGGACACCGGGGAGCTGTTTTTT	CASSLYRDTGELFF
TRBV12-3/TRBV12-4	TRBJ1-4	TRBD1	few	TGTGCCAGCAGTTTAACAGGGGGCCTCCCCTCTAATGAAAAACTGTTTTTT	CASSLTGGLPSNEKLFF
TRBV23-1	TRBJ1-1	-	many	TGCGCCAGCAGTCAATCGCCTGGAGGTCACCCTGAAGCTTTCTTT	CASSQSPGGHPEAFF
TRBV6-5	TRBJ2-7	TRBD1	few	TGTGCCAGCAGAGAGGGACAGGGGGCTCACGAGCAGTACTTC	CASREGQGAHEQYF